These T cell receptor beta chains were read from a single sample in a study of CXCR3-negative and CXCR3-positive naive CD8 T cells. Following a re-call of the 5' RACE reads, TCRdb has one entry per CDR3 protein and lacks DNA. This sample's table has approximately 120,000 distinct CDR3 sequences. Sequencing was performed on naive CXCR3+ CD8+ T cells from blood. The receptor set was obtained from a human donor in good health. Some clones in this sample may be carry-over from other donors' samples. Both conserved end residues are part of each CDR3. The order of the fields is J gene, V gene, CDR3 protein.

TRBJ2-5	TRBV5-4	CASSYSAGGRQETQYF
TRBJ2-7	TRBV4-1	CASSQGAYYEQYF
TRBJ2-7	TRBV11-3	CASSRRGPEEQYF
TRBJ1-2	TRBV29-1	CSVEDMYGYTF
TRBJ2-6	TRBV2	CASSEADRLLPWANVLTF
TRBJ2-7	TRBV6-2/TRBV6-3	CASSYEATSHEQYF
TRBJ2-7	TRBV29-1	CSVEGGRTYEQYF
TRBJ2-1	TRBV6-5	CASSYAGGVYEQFF
TRBJ2-7	TRBV20-1	CSARDRVGPFPYEQYF
TRBJ2-7	TRBV7-2	CASSLSLIFSYEQYF
TRBJ2-1	TRBV5-1	CASSWRDGPNEQFF
TRBJ2-2	TRBV4-3	CASSQAVGPGELFF
TRBJ2-7	TRBV28	CASNKLAGVRYEQYF
TRBJ2-5	TRBV20-1	CSARGRLLETQYF
TRBJ2-2	TRBV7-2	CASSLDLALWTGELFF
TRBJ1-2	TRBV9	CASSLPPGRRGGYTF
TRBJ2-1	TRBV7-8	CASSSEQGTWNEQFF
TRBJ2-2	TRBV7-9	CASSFRESGTGELFF
TRBJ2-7	TRBV7-9	CASSLPLPSGGAEQYF
TRBJ2-1	TRBV5-6	CVGSREGSYNEQFF
TRBJ1-2	TRBV11-2	CASGPEGVFGYTF
TRBJ2-7	TRBV6-5	CASSYGAVSGDEQYF
TRBJ2-5	TRBV27	CASSWGLVGETQYF
TRBJ1-3	TRBV20-1	CSAQSTQPRFGNTIYF
TRBJ2-7	TRBV28	CASSTLRDITYEQYF
TRBJ2-5	TRBV7-9	CASSLLAGGPETQYF
TRBJ2-1	TRBV11-2	CASSGKQGSSYNEQFF
TRBJ2-2	TRBV4-3	CASSQDGRELFF